The 20 T cell receptor beta chains in this list originate from one sample, sequenced in a study of cytomegalovirus exposure and HLA in healthy donors (dated by TCRdb to 2016 to 2017). The library was produced with the immunoSEQ multiplex PCR assay. For the multiplex PCR, a mixture combining 60 forward primers for TCR Vbeta segments and 13 reverse primers for TCR Jbeta segments was used. The table comes from immuneACCESS by way of TCRdb, which keeps in-frame sequences with V and J called. Part of the clones is missing from these tables; in studies checked, under half for an unresolved V gene and the rest for unknown reasons. The sample table records 100,000 or so clones; over 80% of these occur just once. Jointly, the top ten make up 6.9% of the sample. The sequenced material came from PBMCs. The receptors were sampled from a man between 25 and 39 years old in good health and CMV-seropositive.

This chain uses TRBV28 with TRBJ1-2; the D gene is possibly TRBD1 (6 bases). This CDR3 region has 14 residues. The V and J ends lost 6 bases and 4 bases respectively, with 15 bases between them. CDR1 is MDHEN, CDR2 SYDVKM, per germline. The CDR3 DNA is TGTGCCAGCAGCTTTCCCGACAGGACCTATGGCTACACCTTC. Amino acid sequence: CASSFPDRTYGYTF.

Only a few counts were recorded for this clone. The rearrangement uses TRBV28 and TRBJ1-1; weak D call: TRBD1 (5 bases). Trimming left V 4 bases short and J 6 bases short, with 9 bases between. This CDR3 is built from 12 residues. Germline V gives CDR1 MDHEN, CDR2 SYDVKM. The CDR3 region is CASSWGDAEAFF. CDR3 nucleotides: TGTGCCAGCAGTTGGGGGGACGCTGAAGCTTTCTTT.

The chain carries TRBV5-5 and TRBJ2-7; D might be TRBD1 (5 bases). Germline V gene sequence: CDR1 SGHKS, CDR2 YYEKEE (reference sequence). CDR3 length equals 14 residues. V lost 3 bases, J lost 2 bases, and 12 bases lay in between. The CDR3 is CASSSWTTPYEQYF. CDR3 nucleotides: TGTGCCAGCAGCTCCTGGACAACCCCCTACGAGCAGTACTTC.

The genes are TRBV15 and TRBJ2-4; D gene uncertain. V lost 4 bases and J lost 0, with 13 bases in between. The germline V gene encodes CDR1 LNHNV and CDR2 YYDKDF (reference sequence). The CDR3 runs 16 residues. For the CDR3, the DNA is TGTGCCACCAGCACCCCCGAGATACTAGCCAAAAACATTCAGTACTTC. This codes for CATSTPEILAKNIQYF.

This clone was observed a few times. V gene TRBV7-2 combines with J gene TRBJ2-5, with 7 positions matching TRBD1. With 4 bases clipped from V and 3 bases from J, the junction kept 8 bases outside the gene matches. Germline V gives CDR1 SGHTA, CDR2 FQGNSA. The CDR3 sequence is 15 residues long. Here the CDR3 DNA reads TGTGCCAGCAGCTCATGGTCGGGACAGAAAGAGACCCAGTACTTC. Amino acid sequence: CASSSWSGQKETQYF.

The genes are TRBV6-1 and TRBJ1-1; the D gene is possibly TRBD1 (5 bases). The CDR3 spans 13 residues. Germline lookup yields CDR1 MNHNS and CDR2 SASEGT. Deletions cut 3 bases from V and 4 bases from J, with 9 bases between. Here the CDR3 reads CASSDLGGTEAFF. The CDR3 DNA reads TGTGCCAGCAGTGATCTGGGGGGCACTGAAGCTTTCTTT.

This clone occurred once. The chain links TRBV19 to TRBJ2-1; TRBD1 matches at 7 bases. V lost 6 bases to trimming and J lost 0 bases; unmatched junction nucleotides: 8. Germline CDR1 LNHDA, CDR2 SQIVND (reference sequence). The CDR3 is 16 residues long. CDR3 in amino acids: CASSNWDSYSYNEQFF. In DNA form, the CDR3 reads TGTGCCAGTAGCAATTGGGACAGCTACTCCTACAATGAGCAGTTCTTC. The whole variable domain, filled in from reference TRBV19 and TRBJ2-1, reads DGGITQSPKYLFRKEGQNVTLSCEQNLNHDAMYWYRQDPGQGLRLIYYSQIVNDFQKGDIAEGYSVSREKKESFPLTVTSAQKNPTAFYLCASSNWDSYSYNEQFFGPGTRLTVL.

This clone was observed once. V is TRBV7-2 and J is TRBJ2-3; 11 bases align to TRBD2. Trimming cost V 6 bases and J 8 bases; bases outside gene matches: 13. CDR1 is SGHTA and CDR2 is FQGNSA in the germline V gene. This CDR3 comprises 16 residues. The chain's CDR3 is CASSRLAGQRGGTQYF. The DNA of the CDR3 is TGTGCCAGCAGTAGACTAGCGGGGCAGCGGGGAGGTACGCAGTATTTT. The full variable domain, with the rest looked up from reference TRBV7-2 and TRBJ2-3, is GAGVSQSPSNKVTEKGKDVELRCDPISGHTALYWYRQSLGQGLEFLIYFQGNSAPDKSGLPSDRFSAERTGGSVSTLTIQRTQQEDSAVYLCASSRLAGQRGGTQYFGPGTRLTVL.

This chain connects TRBV19 to TRBJ1-1; D gene ambiguous. Germline V gene lookup returns CDR1 LNHDA and CDR2 SQIVND (reference sequence). Trimming left V 3 bases short and J 1 base short, with 6 bases between. The CDR3 extends over 13 amino acids. The CDR3 DNA reads TGTGCCAGTAGTATGATAGCGAACACTGAAGCTTTCTTT. Translating it yields CASSMIANTEAFF.

The chain joins TRBV2 to TRBJ1-6; no clear D gene. Germline V lookup: CDR1 SNHLY, CDR2 FYNNEI. V gave up 7 bases and J gave up 5 bases, with 6 bases separating them. This CDR3 spans 12 amino acids. The CDR3 region is CASTSNNSPLHF. The CDR3 region has the DNA TGTGCCAGCACTAGCAATAATTCACCCCTCCACTTT. Full variable domain (missing parts from reference TRBV2 and TRBJ1-6): EPEVTQTPSHQVTQMGQEVILRCVPISNHLYFYWYRQILGQKVEFLVSFYNNEISEKSEIFDDQFSVERPDGSNFTLKIRSTKLEDSAMYFCASTSNNSPLHFGNGTRLTVT.

The chain uses TRBV5-4 and TRBJ2-2; TRBD1 might be the D (6 bases). The CDR3 runs 16 residues. Germline V gives CDR1 SGHNT, CDR2 YYREEE (reference sequence). The V end was cut by 1 base, the J end by 2 bases, with 12 bases between. CDR3 bases: TGTGCCAGCAGCTTGCGGGTCAGGGGTAACACCGGGGAGCTGTTTTTT. Protein product: CASSLRVRGNTGELFF.

The CDR3 nucleotides read TGTGCCAGCAGTGAAGCCGAATTGGGGGGGGAAAAACTGTTTTTT. Residues: CASSEAELGGEKLFF. The chain recombines TRBV2 with TRBJ1-4; D may be TRBD1 (5 bases). This CDR3 comprises 15 residues. Deletions cut 0 bases from V and 8 bases from J, with 13 bases between. Germline V gene lookup returns CDR1 SNHLY and CDR2 FYNNEI.

The rearrangement links TRBV18 to TRBJ2-7; 8 bases match TRBD1. CDR1 is KGHSH, CDR2 LQKENI, per germline. Germline trimming cut 0 bases from V and 5 bases from J; bases unmatched to any gene: 12. This CDR3 region has 17 residues. CDR3: CASSPPGTRTGSDEQYF. In DNA form, the CDR3 reads TGTGCCAGCTCACCACCGGGGACCAGGACAGGGTCGGACGAGCAGTACTTC.

The rearrangement uses TRBV7-2 and TRBJ2-7, with 9 bases lining up with TRBD1. This CDR3 is 14 amino acids long. Germline values: CDR1 SGHTA, CDR2 FQGNSA. J lost 6 bases, V lost 4 bases, and 7 bases had no gene match. CDR3 sequence: CASSSGDRVGEQYF. The CDR3 coding sequence is TGTGCCAGCAGCTCAGGGGACAGGGTCGGCGAGCAGTACTTC.

The gene calls are TRBV28 and TRBJ2-7; D is undetermined. CDR1 and CDR2 from the germline V gene are MDHEN and SYDVKM. The ends were cut back, 4 bases at V and 3 bases at J, with 4 bases in the middle. This CDR3 is 11 amino acids long. The CDR3 nucleotides are TGTGCCAGCAGTTACGGCTACGAGCAGTACTTC. This codes for CASSYGYEQYF.

The chain carries TRBV6-4 and TRBJ1-6; 11 bases are a match to TRBD1. CDR3 length: 14 amino acids. The junction had 0 bases not matched to a gene; V was cut back by 2 bases and J by 9 bases. Per the germline V gene, CDR1 is MRHNA and CDR2 is SNTAGT. The CDR3 region is CASSDGQGASPLHF. For the CDR3, the DNA is TGTGCCAGCAGTGACGGACAGGGGGCTTCACCCCTCCACTTT.

This clone has a single count. Other DNA sequences in the sample encode the same CDR3. This chain joins TRBV25-1 and TRBJ1-6, with D hard to call. Germline V gene lookup returns CDR1 MGHDK and CDR2 SYGVNS. V lost 9 bases, J lost 7 bases, and 10 bases lay in between. The CDR3 spans 12 residues. CDR3 amino acids: CASLRGNSPLHF. The CDR3 DNA follows: TGTGCCAGTCTACGGGGAAATTCACCCCTCCACTTT.

J is TRBJ2-7 and V is TRBV4-1; D is ambiguous. Trimming shortened V by 4 bases and J by 3 bases, and 4 bases separated the two germline ends. CDR3 length equals 11 residues. Germline CDR1 reads MGHRA; CDR2 reads YSYEKL. Written as DNA, the CDR3 is TGCGCCAGCAGCCCGAGCTACGAGCAGTACTTC. It codes for CASSPSYEQYF.

There are a few counts of this clone. The genes are TRBV5-1 and TRBJ2-4; TRBD1 matches at 9 bases. Germline CDR1 and CDR2: SGHRS and YFSETQ. The CDR3 runs to 19 residues. V lost 7 bases and J lost 0; bases outside the gene matches: 17. The chain's CDR3 is CASRAQGAFISLAKNIQYF. In DNA form, the CDR3 reads TGCGCCAGCCGAGCACAGGGGGCCTTCATTTCGCTAGCCAAAAACATTCAGTACTTC.

V is TRBV27 and J is TRBJ2-3; 8 nucleotides align to TRBD1. The CDR3 is 17 residues long. CDR1 MNHEY and CDR2 SMNVEV come from the germline V gene (reference sequence). Unmatched junction bases numbered 9, after V lost 4 bases and J lost 0 bases. The CDR3 is CASSSSSDRVSTDTQYF. In nucleotides, the CDR3 is TGTGCCAGCAGTTCCTCCTCGGACAGGGTGAGCACAGATACGCAGTATTTT.